This T cell receptor (beta chain) was found in a study of T cell repertoires in cytomegalovirus infection. Study-wide context: Indicated by public TCR beta signatures were CMV infection and matching HLA type. Study-wide findings and caveats: Based on cumulative public TCR beta family frequency, carriers of CMV plus the relevant HLA were identified. Ex vivo responses were dominated by HLA-C-restricted CMV-specific TCR beta clonotypes.

About this clonotype: Its antigen remains unknown.

TCRdb reanalysed the reads using MiXCR and keeps one entry per CDR3 protein. The sample yields 600,000 to 800,000 distinct CDR3 sequences, approximately 25% seen once. V was pared by 0 bases and J by 9 bases, with 6 bases between. Per the germline V gene, CDR1 is SGHAT and CDR2 is FQNNGV. CDR3 length equals 12 residues. This TCR was sampled from a human donor in good health (CMV status not recorded). Some clones in this sample may be carry-over from other donors' samples. This sequence joins TRBV11-2 and TRBJ2-1, with D unclear. The sequenced sample was CD8+ T cells from PBMCs. The CDR3 spells CASSLDLFEQFF. Here the CDR3 DNA reads TGTGCCAGCAGCTTAGACCTGTTTGAGCAGTTCTTC. Full variable domain (missing parts from reference TRBV11-2 and TRBJ2-1): EAGVAQSPRYKIIEKRQSVAFWCNPISGHATLYWYQQILGQGPKLLIQFQNNGVVDDSQLPKDRFSAERLKGVDSTLKIQPAKLEDSAVYLCASSLDLFEQFFGPGTRLTVL.